Included here is one TCR beta chain sequence, with context. Its antigen remains unknown. V shed 1 base and J 3 bases; nucleotides not matched to a gene: 6. This CDR3 is 15 amino acids long. CDR1 is DFQATT, CDR2 SNEGSKA, per germline (reference sequence). This specimen belongs to a study of T cell repertoires in cytomegalovirus infection. Whole-study context: Indications came from public TCR beta signatures; they pointed to CMV infection and to a matching HLA type.

The study's findings and limits: Individuals carrying CMV plus the relevant HLA were identified by cumulative frequency of public TCR beta families. Dominant in the ex vivo response were TCR beta clonotypes restricted by HLA-C and specific for CMV.

Each CDR3 protein gets one entry after TCRdb re-called the reads with MiXCR. Here the sample spans 550,000 to 850,000 distinct CDR3 sequences, 30% to 35% being singletons. The chain combines TRBV20-1 with TRBJ1-1; 9 bases agree with TRBD1. The sample consisted of cultured PBMCs, taken from culture after CMV antigen stimulation. This sequence originates from a human donor in good health (CMV status not recorded). Some clones in this sample may be carry-over from other donors' samples. CDR3 nucleotide sequence: TGCAGTGCTAGAGCGACAGGGGGTCGGTACACTGAAGCTTTCTTT. Residues: CSARATGGRYTEAFF.